This section outlines one T cell receptor beta chain sequence together with its context. The sample's time point: new active TB diagnosis, blood taken before or within 7 days of starting treatment. This specimen belongs to a study of T cells in tuberculosis. Profiled with immunoSEQ multiplex PCR; TCRdb holds only in-frame clones, not every one. Of tens of thousands of clones in the sample, nearly 95% are singletons; the top ten hold about 1.3%. The CDR3 spans 15 residues. Trimming cost V 5 bases and J 4 bases, with 16 bases left between them. From germline, CDR1 is SGHTA and CDR2 FQGTGA. The receptor comes from an adult with tuberculosis. The chain is built from TRBV7-3 and TRBJ2-3; D is possibly TRBD1 (7 bases). Sequenced here: PBMCs, sampled at tuberculosis diagnosis. In DNA form, the CDR3 reads TGTGCCAGCAGCCAAAGAGGGGGCGGGGCAGATACGCAGTATTTT. This encodes CASSQRGGGADTQYF.